This entry lists 30 T cell receptor beta chains sequenced from one sample in a study of blood T cell repertoires in COVID-19. TCRdb's table, derived via immunoSEQ multiplex PCR, lists solely in-frame clones and lacks some. The sample yields around 67,000 clones, more than 75% seen once. Sequencing used peripheral blood. Receptor source: a man aged 50-59 years with active COVID-19.

This clone was seen a single time. The chain couples TRBV20-1 to TRBJ2-7; D remains ambiguous. This CDR3 contains 11 residues. V lost 6 bases, J lost 4 bases, and 10 bases lay in between. CDR1 DFQATT and CDR2 SNEGSKA come from the germline V gene (reference sequence). The CDR3 DNA reads TGCAGTGCCAGAACAAATTACGAGCAGTACTTC. It codes for CSARTNYEQYF.

The rearrangement joins TRBV27 to TRBJ2-1, with D maybe TRBD1 (5 bases). The germline CDR1 and CDR2 sequences are MNHEY and SMNVEV (reference sequence). V lost 8 bases and J lost 8, with 19 bases in between. CDR3 length equals 14 residues. The CDR3 protein is CASSGSQLVHEQFF. CDR3 nucleotides: TGTGCCAGCTCAGGGTCTCAATTAGTCCATGAGCAGTTCTTC.

Written as DNA, the CDR3 is TGTGCTAGAGGGGGGGAGAATGAGCAGTTCTTC. Its translation: CARGGENEQFF. The J gene is TRBJ2-1, the V gene TRBV12-5, with D maybe TRBD2 (7 bases). Trimming removed 9 bases from V and 7 bases from J, with 10 bases in between. CDR3 length: 11 amino acids. The V gene's germline CDR1 is LGHNT and CDR2 FRNRAP.

The chain couples TRBV7-9 to TRBJ1-2, with 9 bases fitting TRBD1. This CDR3 has 17 amino acids. CDR1 is SEHNR, CDR2 FQNEAQ, per germline (reference sequence). After removal of 5 bases from V and 1 base from J, the junction contained 11 bases not matched to a gene. The CDR3 region has the DNA TGTGCCAGCAGCAGTGGACAGGGGATCCTTCGTAACTATGGCTACACCTTC. It codes for CASSSGQGILRNYGYTF.

This chain joins TRBV30 and TRBJ1-1, with D possibly matching TRBD1 (5 bases). Germline V CDR1 and CDR2: GTSNPN, SVGIG (reference sequence). CDR3 length equals 20 residues. V was cut by 0 bases and J by 0 bases, with 26 bases left in between. This CDR3 is CAWSVGLRIRQKIMNTEAFF. Here the CDR3 DNA reads TGTGCCTGGAGTGTGGGTTTGAGGATCCGACAGAAGATAATGAACACTGAAGCTTTCTTT.

V gene TRBV9 combines with J gene TRBJ1-5; D gene uncertain. The V and J ends lost 4 bases and 5 bases respectively, with 13 bases between them. CDR3 size: 14 residues. Germline values: CDR1 SGDLS, CDR2 YYNGEE. CDR3 nucleotides: TGTGCCAGCAGCTCCGGACTGAGAGATCAGCCCCAGCATTTT. It is translated as CASSSGLRDQPQHF.

The rearrangement links TRBV28 to TRBJ1-2; no firm D call. Trimming stripped 10 bases from V and 0 bases from J, with 6 bases between. Looked up from germline, CDR1 is MDHEN and CDR2 is SYDVKM. The CDR3 sequence is 11 residues long. CDR3 protein: CAIYSNYGYTF. Written as DNA, the CDR3 is TGTGCCATCTACTCTAACTATGGCTACACCTTC.

This clone was seen a single time. The CDR3 here is CASSLVPGLAENEQFF. CDR3 DNA sequence: TGTGCCAGCAGTTTAGTCCCGGGACTAGCAGAAAATGAGCAGTTCTTC. V gene TRBV27 combines with J gene TRBJ2-1; 9 bases line up with TRBD2. V was clipped by 2 bases and J by 7 bases; unmatched bases: 9. The V gene's germline CDR1 is MNHEY and CDR2 SMNVEV (reference sequence). The CDR3 length is 16 residues.

The chain employs TRBV11-3 and TRBJ2-1, with D possibly being TRBD1 (6 bases). CDR3 length: 15 residues. V lost 3 bases to trimming and J lost 7 bases, with 16 bases between them. Looked up from germline, CDR1 is SGHNT and CDR2 is YENEEA. The CDR3 here is CASSLGWLGANEQFF. The CDR3 coding sequence is TGTGCCAGCAGCTTGGGTTGGTTGGGGGCGAATGAGCAGTTCTTC.

The chain is built from TRBV9 and TRBJ2-7; 12 positions agree with TRBD1. Germline V lookup: CDR1 SGDLS, CDR2 YYNGEE. This CDR3 is built from 14 residues. The V gene end was trimmed by 4 bases and the J gene end by 5 bases; junction bases not matched to a gene: 4. CDR3 nucleotides: TGTGCCAGCAGCTCGGGACAGGGGGCAAACGAGCAGTACTTC. Translating gives CASSSGQGANEQYF.

In its sample, this clone was seen a few times. The chain links TRBV19 to TRBJ1-2; 9 positions agree with TRBD1. The J segment lost 2 bases and the V segment lost 4 bases, leaving 8 bases of the junction unmatched. The CDR3 is 16 residues long. In germline, CDR1 is LNHDA, CDR2 SQIVND (reference sequence). The CDR3 region is CASSTHDRGRNYGYTF. The CDR3 nucleotides read TGTGCCAGTAGTACCCACGACAGGGGGAGAAACTATGGCTACACCTTC.

The chain joins TRBV9 to TRBJ2-1; 12 bases map to TRBD2. CDR1 SGDLS and CDR2 YYNGEE come from the germline V gene. The ends lost 4 bases at V and 14 bases at J; junction bases unmatched: 7. This CDR3 is built from 13 residues. The CDR3 protein is CASSSTSGSHKFF. CDR3 nucleotide sequence: TGTGCCAGCAGCTCGACTAGCGGGAGTCATAAGTTCTTC. The entire variable domain, with the rest obtained from reference TRBV9 and TRBJ2-1, is as follows: DSGVTQTPKHLITATGQRVTLRCSPRSGDLSVYWYQQSLDQGLQFLIQYYNGEERAKGNILERFSAQQFPDLHSELNLSSLELGDSALYFCASSSTSGSHKFFGPGTRLTVL.

The chain couples TRBV9 to TRBJ1-4; TRBD1 agrees at 7 bases. Germline V CDR1 and CDR2: SGDLS, YYNGEE. The junction had 9 bases not matched to a gene; V was cut back by 6 bases and J by 7 bases. This CDR3 comprises 14 residues. The CDR3 loop reads CASNRGDRGEKLFF. CDR3 sequence (DNA): TGTGCCAGCAATCGAGGGGACAGAGGTGAAAAACTGTTTTTT.

The rearrangement links TRBV27 to TRBJ2-1, with 14 positions matching TRBD2. Germline V gene data show CDR1 as MNHEY and CDR2 as SMNVEV (reference sequence). The CDR3 has 15 amino acids. Trimming took 7 bases from V and 10 from J; bases not matched to a gene: 9. CDR3 nucleotide sequence: TGTGCCAGCACCGGACTAGCGGGAGGAGCTTGGGAGCAGTTCTTC. Its translation: CASTGLAGGAWEQFF.

This clone was detected only once. V and J are TRBV15 and TRBJ1-1; D is perhaps TRBD1 (6 bases). Germline V CDR1 and CDR2: LNHNV, YYDKDF (reference sequence). V gave up 0 bases and J gave up 6 bases, with 8 bases separating them. The CDR3 runs 13 residues. As DNA, the CDR3 is TGTGCCACCAGCAGAGACAGGGGCGCTGAAGCTTTCTTT. Translation: CATSRDRGAEAFF.

This sequence joins TRBV11-2 and TRBJ2-3; 9 bases align to TRBD2. Looked up from germline, CDR1 is SGHAT and CDR2 is FQNNGV. The CDR3 contains 16 residues. Trimming removed 0 bases from V and 8 bases from J; junction bases left unmatched: 9. In DNA form, the CDR3 reads TGTGCCAGCAGCTTAGAGCTTGTTAGCGGGAGCGGTACGCAGTATTTT. This translates into CASSLELVSGSGTQYF.

The chain has TRBV5-4 and TRBJ2-3; the D is unclear. V gave up 0 bases and J gave up 0 bases, with 5 bases separating them. Germline-derived CDR1 and CDR2 are SGHNT and YYREEE (reference sequence). The CDR3 contains 14 residues. CDR3 residues: CASSLGSSTDTQYF. The DNA of the CDR3 is TGTGCCAGCAGCTTGGGCAGTAGCACAGATACGCAGTATTTT.

V is TRBV9 and J is TRBJ2-2; 8 bases map to TRBD2. V lost 3 bases and J lost 5; bases outside the gene matches: 9. CDR3 length: 16 residues. Germline V gene data show CDR1 as SGDLS and CDR2 as YYNGEE. CDR3 residues: CASSAGAGAGTGELFF. CDR3 DNA: TGTGCCAGCAGCGCCGGAGCGGGAGCGGGAACCGGGGAGCTGTTTTTT.

The rearrangement links TRBV5-8 to TRBJ2-1, with TRBD2 matching over 8 bases. Germline V gene sequence: CDR1 SGHTS, CDR2 YDEGEE. The V and J ends lost 0 bases and 8 bases, in that order; junction bases with no gene match: 7. The CDR3 runs 15 residues. The CDR3 sequence: CASSLGSGEGDEQFF. The DNA for the CDR3 is TGTGCCAGCAGCTTGGGTAGCGGGGAAGGAGATGAGCAGTTCTTC. The full variable domain, with the rest looked up from reference TRBV5-8 and TRBJ2-1, is EAGVTQSPTHLIKTRGQQATLRCSPISGHTSVYWYQQALGLGLQFLLWYDEGEERNRGNFPPRFSGRQFPNYSSELNVNALELEDSALYLCASSLGSGEGDEQFFGPGTRLTVL.

The V gene is TRBV7-9, the J gene TRBJ2-1, with 14 nucleotides matching TRBD2. Per germline, CDR1 SEHNR and CDR2 FQNEAQ (reference sequence). The CDR3 length is 17 residues. The V segment lost 4 bases and the J segment 2 bases; nucleotides outside the gene matches: 4. CDR3 region: CASSSGLAGETYNEQFF. CDR3 sequence (DNA): TGTGCCAGCAGCTCGGGACTAGCGGGAGAGACCTACAATGAGCAGTTCTTC.

The DNA for the CDR3 is TGTGCCAGCAGCCCCGGACAGGCTGGACAAGAGACCCAGTACTTC. Its protein product is CASSPGQAGQETQYF. The chain joins TRBV6-5 to TRBJ2-5; 7 nucleotides line up with TRBD1. Germline CDR1 reads MNHEY; CDR2 reads SVGAGI. The CDR3 consists of 15 residues. The ends lost 6 bases at V and 2 bases at J; junction bases unmatched: 9.

The V call is TRBV4-2, the J call TRBJ1-6; D is perhaps TRBD1 (6 bases). The CDR3 is 14 residues long. The germline V gene has CDR1 LGHNA and CDR2 YNFKEQ. Between the trimmed V and J ends, which lost 3 bases and 9 bases, there was a span of 12 bases. The CDR3 nucleotides are TGTGCCAGCAGCCAGGACAGCACTCCTTCACCCCTCCACTTT. It codes for CASSQDSTPSPLHF.

The gene calls are TRBV7-9 and TRBJ2-5; perhaps TRBD1 as D (5 bases). CDR3 length equals 15 residues. Germline values: CDR1 SEHNR, CDR2 FQNEAQ (reference sequence). V shed 1 base and J shed 1 base, with 10 bases lying between them. The CDR3 here is CASSLDLGAQETQYF. The CDR3, as DNA: TGTGCCAGCAGCTTAGATCTAGGGGCCCAAGAGACCCAGTACTTC. The full variable domain, rest sourced from reference TRBV7-9 and TRBJ2-5, is DTGVSQNPRHKITKRGQNVTFRCDPISEHNRLYWYRQTLGQGPEFLTYFQNEAQLEKSRLLSDRFSAERPKGSFSTLEIQRTEQGDSAMYLCASSLDLGAQETQYFGPGTRLLVL.

The rearrangement uses TRBV5-6 and TRBJ2-5, with D possibly being TRBD2 (7 bases). CDR3 size: 16 residues. Germline lookup yields CDR1 SGHDT and CDR2 YYEEEE. V was pared by 4 bases and J by 5 bases, with 21 bases between. The DNA of the CDR3 is TGTGCCAGCAGCCCTTTGCGGGGGCGTTTTGTTGAGACCCAGTACTTC. It is translated as CASSPLRGRFVETQYF. Full variable domain (remainder filled in from reference TRBV5-6 and TRBJ2-5): DAGVTQSPTHLIKTRGQQVTLRCSPKSGHDTVSWYQQALGQGPQFIFQYYEEEERQRGNFPDRFSGHQFPNYSSELNVNALLLGDSALYLCASSPLRGRFVETQYFGPGTRLLVL.

The count of this clone is one. The chain combines TRBV6-4 with TRBJ2-1; 8 bases are shared with TRBD2. In germline, CDR1 is MRHNA, CDR2 SNTAGT. V gave up 5 bases and J gave up 7 bases; unmatched junction bases: 7. The CDR3 is 14 amino acids. As DNA, the CDR3 is TGTGCCAGCAGTCTCTCTAGCGGGCGGAATGAGCAGTTCTTC. Amino acids: CASSLSSGRNEQFF.

As to this clone: A junction end diverges from the germline sequence, so it may reflect a read error. V and J are TRBV7-7 and TRBJ2-1, with D tentatively TRBD1 (6 bases). Germline assignment: CDR1 SSHAT and CDR2 FNYEAQ (reference sequence). This CDR3 is 17 amino acids long. As DNA, the CDR3 is TGTGCTAGCAGCCCTCGTACGGGTTGGCAGGGGATGGATGAGCAGTTCTTC. Translating gives CASSPRTGWQGMDEQFF.

The chain carries TRBV7-2 and TRBJ2-3, with 11 bases that match TRBD2. J was trimmed by 3 bases and V by 4 bases; bases with no gene match: 9. This CDR3 region has 17 residues. CDR1 is SGHTA and CDR2 is FQGNSA in the germline V gene. CDR3 residues: CASSSDLSGRGTDTQYF. CDR3 in DNA: TGTGCCAGCAGCTCAGACCTTAGCGGGAGGGGGACAGATACGCAGTATTTT.

The chain employs TRBV7-2 and TRBJ2-1; TRBD2 aligns across 9 bases. The germline V gene has CDR1 SGHTA and CDR2 FQGNSA. V gave up 5 bases and J gave up 4 bases; unmatched junction bases: 3. This CDR3 spans 14 amino acids. The CDR3 is CASSLTSGYNEQFF. CDR3 in DNA: TGTGCCAGCAGCCTGACTAGCGGATACAATGAGCAGTTCTTC. Filled out from reference TRBV7-2 and TRBJ2-1, the complete variable domain reads GAGVSQSPSNKVTEKGKDVELRCDPISGHTALYWYRQSLGQGLEFLIYFQGNSAPDKSGLPSDRFSAERTGGSVSTLTIQRTQQEDSAVYLCASSLTSGYNEQFFGPGTRLTVL.

This chain joins TRBV27 and TRBJ1-1; maybe TRBD1 (5 bases). This CDR3 has 14 residues. V was shortened by 3 bases and J by 2 bases, with 10 bases between the two germline ends. Germline V lookup: CDR1 MNHEY, CDR2 SMNVEV (reference sequence). CDR3 bases: TGTGCCAGCAGTTTTGACAGTATCAACACTGAAGCTTTCTTT. As protein: CASSFDSINTEAFF.

The rearrangement links TRBV2 to TRBJ1-4, with 7 nucleotides matching TRBD1. J lost 3 bases, V lost 5 bases, and 15 bases had no gene match. CDR1 is SNHLY and CDR2 is FYNNEI in the germline V gene. This CDR3 has 18 amino acids. CDR3 loop: CASSKGQVGILANEKLFF. The CDR3 region has the DNA TGTGCCAGCAGTAAAGGACAGGTCGGAATTTTAGCTAATGAAAAACTGTTTTTT.